Below, 29 T cell receptor beta chains from the same sample are listed, as sequenced in a study of shared clonotypes between healthy human individuals. Produced via immunoSEQ multiplex PCR; TCRdb's table is partial and in-frame only. This table has hundreds of thousands of clones, 95% to 96% appearing once. Only CD45RO-negative cells positively selected for CCR7 counted as naive CD8 cells, so terminally differentiated effector memory CD45RA+ cells were excluded. The specimen sequenced was naive CD8+ T cells sorted from blood. The source of these receptors is a woman aged 25-40 years in good health.

The genes are TRBV2 and TRBJ1-4, with D uncertain. The CDR3 is 13 residues long. CDR1 and CDR2 from the germline V gene are SNHLY and FYNNEI. The germline V and J ends were trimmed by 7 bases and 4 bases, with 10 bases remaining between them. The CDR3 coding sequence is TGTGCCAGCACCCCGGGATTTAATGAAAAACTGTTTTTT. Translated: CASTPGFNEKLFF.

The chain is built from TRBV7-9 and TRBJ1-2; no firm D call. Germline V gene sequence: CDR1 SEHNR, CDR2 FQNEAQ (reference sequence). CDR3 size: 14 residues. Trimming removed 5 bases at V and 2 bases at J, with 12 bases between. In nucleotides, the CDR3 is TGTGCCAGCAGCACTGACGGAGAGAACTATGGCTACACCTTC. Protein sequence: CASSTDGENYGYTF.

The chain uses TRBV27 and TRBJ1-1; 9 bases fit TRBD1. The CDR3 spans 14 residues. The V gene's germline CDR1 is MNHEY and CDR2 SMNVEV (reference sequence). Trimming cost V 3 bases and J 3 bases; bases outside gene matches: 2. The DNA for the CDR3 is TGTGCCAGCAGTTTCACAGGGGGCTACACTGAAGCTTTCTTT. Protein: CASSFTGGYTEAFF.

This chain uses TRBV30 with TRBJ2-2; D uncertain. CDR1 and CDR2 from the germline V gene are GTSNPN and SVGIG (reference sequence). V gave up 1 base and J gave up 7 bases, with 10 bases separating them. CDR3 length equals 13 residues. CDR3 DNA: TGTGCCTGGAGTGCGGATGGAAGCGGGGAGCTGTTTTTT. Translated, it gives CAWSADGSGELFF.

The rearrangement links TRBV5-6 to TRBJ2-2; the D is unclear. The CDR3 is 15 residues long. V dropped 0 bases and J dropped 6 bases, with 12 bases sitting between them. CDR1 is SGHDT and CDR2 is YYEEEE in the germline V gene. CDR3 residues: CASSLEGFGAGELFF. The CDR3, as DNA: TGTGCCAGCAGCTTGGAGGGTTTTGGGGCCGGGGAGCTGTTTTTT.

The rearrangement links TRBV6-5 to TRBJ2-2; the match to TRBD1 covers 7 bases. Germline V gives CDR1 MNHEY, CDR2 SVGAGI. The junction had 4 bases not matched to a gene; V was cut back by 0 bases and J by 6 bases. The CDR3 totals 15 residues. The CDR3 DNA sequence: TGTGCCAGCAGTTACTCGGCTGACAGGGCCGGGGAGCTGTTTTTT. Residues: CASSYSADRAGELFF.

This chain joins TRBV14 and TRBJ2-1; 7 nucleotides match TRBD2. J gave up 12 bases and V 0 bases, and 5 bases lay outside the gene matches. Germline assignment: CDR1 SGHDN and CDR2 FVKESK. The CDR3 extends over 13 amino acids. Here the CDR3 reads CASSQDESGGQFF. Here the CDR3 DNA reads TGTGCCAGCAGCCAAGATGAATCGGGGGGGCAGTTCTTC.

Note on this clone: Other DNA sequences of this sample code for an identical CDR3. The rearrangement links TRBV27 to TRBJ2-3; 12 nucleotides agree with TRBD2. CDR1 MNHEY and CDR2 SMNVEV come from the germline V gene (reference sequence). Trimming cost V 5 bases and J 0 bases; bases outside gene matches: 3. The CDR3 is made up of 16 amino acids. The CDR3 sequence is CASSPGTSGSTDTQYF. The CDR3 nucleotides read TGTGCCAGCAGTCCCGGGACTAGCGGGAGCACAGATACGCAGTATTTT.

J is TRBJ2-7 and V is TRBV28, with no clear D. The CDR3 runs 14 residues. V was cut by 3 bases and J by 3 bases, with 12 bases left in between. From germline, CDR1 is MDHEN and CDR2 SYDVKM. CDR3 residues: CASSFFSGLYEQYF. In DNA form, the CDR3 reads TGTGCCAGCAGTTTCTTTTCGGGCCTCTACGAGCAGTACTTC.

This clone was recorded only once. The V call is TRBV27, the J call TRBJ2-3; D is possibly TRBD2 (5 bases). V lost 1 base, J lost 1 base, and 21 bases lay in between. This CDR3 comprises 19 residues. Per germline, CDR1 MNHEY and CDR2 SMNVEV (reference sequence). The CDR3 is CASSLLRDGFLVGTDTQYF. The CDR3 bases are TGTGCCAGCAGTTTATTACGGGATGGGTTTCTAGTTGGCACAGATACGCAGTATTTT.

The V gene is TRBV28, the J gene TRBJ1-2; 7 bases fit TRBD1. CDR3 size: 17 residues. The germline V gene has CDR1 MDHEN and CDR2 SYDVKM. The V segment lost 5 bases and the J segment 0 bases; nucleotides outside the gene matches: 12. CDR3 sequence reads: CASSQGTERFANYGYTF. The CDR3 DNA reads as TGTGCCAGCAGTCAAGGGACAGAGAGGTTTGCTAACTATGGCTACACCTTC.

This chain joins TRBV4-1 and TRBJ1-3, with no clear D. From germline, CDR1 is MGHRA and CDR2 YSYEKL. CDR3 length equals 15 residues. Trimming removed 2 bases from V and 3 bases from J, with 11 bases in between. The CDR3 here is CASSQRGGLGNTIYF. Here the CDR3 DNA reads TGCGCCAGCAGCCAAAGAGGTGGGCTTGGAAACACCATATATTTT.

This sequence joins TRBV19 and TRBJ2-7; possibly TRBD1 for D (5 bases). Germline V gene data show CDR1 as LNHDA and CDR2 as SQIVND (reference sequence). Trimming stripped 3 bases from V and 6 bases from J, with 12 bases between. CDR3 size: 13 residues. This CDR3 is CASSMWTKGEQYF. The CDR3, as DNA: TGTGCCAGTAGTATGTGGACAAAGGGCGAGCAGTACTTC.

The chain employs TRBV5-6 and TRBJ1-2, with 8 bases identical to TRBD1. The germline V gene encodes CDR1 SGHDT and CDR2 YYEEEE. The CDR3 has 12 amino acids. Trimming cost V 2 bases and J 6 bases; bases outside gene matches: 0. This CDR3 reads CASSLQGDGYTF. In DNA form, the CDR3 reads TGTGCCAGCAGCTTACAGGGGGATGGCTACACCTTC. Based on the CDR3 plus reference TRBV5-6 and TRBJ1-2, the full variable domain is DAGVTQSPTHLIKTRGQQVTLRCSPKSGHDTVSWYQQALGQGPQFIFQYYEEEERQRGNFPDRFSGHQFPNYSSELNVNALLLGDSALYLCASSLQGDGYTFGSGTRLTVV.

This chain joins TRBV27 and TRBJ2-2; 8 bases match TRBD1. Unmatched junction bases numbered 9, after V lost 7 bases and J lost 2 bases. Germline loops: CDR1 MNHEY, CDR2 SMNVEV (reference sequence). The CDR3 runs 16 residues. CDR3 protein: CASTQGAWGNTGELFF. In DNA, the CDR3 is TGTGCCAGCACGCAGGGGGCTTGGGGAAACACCGGGGAGCTGTTTTTT.

The genes are TRBV27 and TRBJ2-7; TRBD1 aligns across 7 bases. The germline V gene encodes CDR1 MNHEY and CDR2 SMNVEV (reference sequence). Unmatched junction bases numbered 5, after V lost 6 bases and J lost 0 bases. The CDR3 runs 14 residues. CDR3 residues: CASSSTGVSYEQYF. In DNA form, the CDR3 reads TGTGCCAGCAGCTCTACAGGGGTCTCCTACGAGCAGTACTTC.

The chain carries TRBV7-9 and TRBJ1-1; possibly TRBD1 for D (5 bases). Trimming pared 2 bases from V and 1 base from J, leaving 11 bases between. The germline V gene has CDR1 SEHNR and CDR2 FQNEAQ (reference sequence). The CDR3 loop spans 15 amino acids. The CDR3 sequence: CASSLSGPTNTEAFF. CDR3 in DNA: TGTGCCAGCAGCTTATCAGGGCCCACGAACACTGAAGCTTTCTTT.

The genes are TRBV10-3 and TRBJ2-2; D gene ambiguous. Germline loops: CDR1 ENHRY, CDR2 SYGVKD. V was trimmed by 0 bases and J by 1 base, leaving 3 bases between them. This CDR3 contains 14 residues. CDR3 bases: TGTGCCATCAGTGAGTCAGGGAACACCGGGGAGCTGTTTTTT. Translating gives CAISESGNTGELFF.

The chain uses TRBV7-9 and TRBJ2-2; D perhaps matches TRBD2 (6 bases). V was trimmed by 3 bases and J by 5 bases, leaving 7 bases between them. The CDR3 has 13 amino acids. The V gene's germline CDR1 is SEHNR and CDR2 FQNEAQ (reference sequence). The CDR3 DNA follows: TGTGCCAGCAGCTTTGGGACTACCGGGGAGCTGTTTTTT. This sequence encodes CASSFGTTGELFF.

V gene TRBV13 combines with J gene TRBJ1-2; 7 bases match TRBD1. Looked up from germline, CDR1 is PRHDT and CDR2 is FYEKMQ (reference sequence). This CDR3 is built from 16 residues. V trimming: 4 bases; J trimming: 5 bases; junction bases outside the gene matches: 13. CDR3 sequence (DNA): TGTGCCAGCAGCTCTCGCGGGACAGTCGTGACTTATGGCTACACCTTC. Protein sequence: CASSSRGTVVTYGYTF.

In nucleotides, the CDR3 is TGTGCCAGCAGTCCCGGGGGTGGATACGGCGAGCAGTACTTC. It is translated as CASSPGGGYGEQYF. The chain joins TRBV6-5 to TRBJ2-7, with a possible D match to TRBD2 (6 bases). The V and J ends lost 5 bases and 6 bases respectively, with 17 bases between them. Germline CDR1 reads MNHEY; CDR2 reads SVGAGI. The CDR3 totals 14 residues.

The rearrangement joins TRBV9 to TRBJ2-1, with D maybe TRBD2 (7 bases). Germline V lookup: CDR1 SGDLS, CDR2 YYNGEE. The CDR3 extends over 13 amino acids. With 4 bases removed from V and 6 bases from J, the gap between germline ends came to 11 bases. In DNA, the CDR3 is TGTGCCAGCAGCACTAGGGGGGGCAATGAGCAGTTCTTC. Translating gives CASSTRGGNEQFF.

This sequence joins TRBV19 and TRBJ1-1, with a possible D match to TRBD1 (6 bases). The germline gives CDR1 LNHDA, CDR2 SQIVND (reference sequence). The V and J ends lost 5 bases and 1 base respectively, with 14 bases between them. The CDR3 extends over 15 amino acids. CDR3 residues: CASSRPGEKNTEAFF. The CDR3 nucleotides read TGTGCCAGTAGTCGCCCAGGGGAGAAGAACACTGAAGCTTTCTTT. Filled out from reference TRBV19 and TRBJ1-1, the complete variable domain reads DGGITQSPKYLFRKEGQNVTLSCEQNLNHDAMYWYRQDPGQGLRLIYYSQIVNDFQKGDIAEGYSVSREKKESFPLTVTSAQKNPTAFYLCASSRPGEKNTEAFFGQGTRLTVV.

The gene calls are TRBV19 and TRBJ2-3; D may be TRBD2 (5 bases). This CDR3 comprises 17 residues. CDR1 and CDR2 (germline): LNHDA, SQIVND (reference sequence). Between the trimmed V and J ends, which lost 4 bases and 3 bases, there was a span of 20 bases. CDR3 residues: CASSTPRGRGQTDTQYF. Written as DNA, the CDR3 is TGTGCCAGTAGTACTCCCCGGGGAAGAGGGCAAACAGATACGCAGTATTTT.

The rearrangement links TRBV2 to TRBJ2-3, with unresolved D. The V gene's germline CDR1 is SNHLY and CDR2 FYNNEI. The CDR3 totals 10 residues. DNA for the CDR3: TGTGTCCAGAAGACAGATACGCAGTATTTT. Its protein product is CVQKTDTQYF.

The chain combines TRBV6-1 with TRBJ2-3; 8 positions agree with TRBD1. Germline V gives CDR1 MNHNS, CDR2 SASEGT. CDR3 length: 16 amino acids. J was trimmed by 1 base and V by 3 bases; bases with no gene match: 6. CDR3 region: CASSDRTGRRTDTQYF. CDR3 coding DNA: TGTGCCAGCAGTGATCGGACAGGGCGGCGCACAGATACGCAGTATTTT.

The rearrangement joins TRBV7-9 to TRBJ2-3; 15 positions match TRBD2. The CDR3 consists of 18 residues. With V trimmed by 4 bases and J by 2 bases, 7 bases remained unmatched. Germline V gene sequence: CDR1 SEHNR, CDR2 FQNEAQ (reference sequence). The CDR3 DNA sequence: TGTGCCAGCAGCTCCGGGACTAGCGGGAGGATAAACACAGATACGCAGTATTTT. Translated, it gives CASSSGTSGRINTDTQYF.

About this clone itself: Other nucleotide sequences from this sample produce the same CDR3. This rearrangement joins TRBV6-5 to TRBJ2-1; D ambiguous. This CDR3 region has 13 residues. Germline V gene data show CDR1 as MNHEY and CDR2 as SVGAGI. The V gene lost 0 bases and the J gene lost 3 bases, with 3 bases spanning the gap. The CDR3 reads CASSYSRYNEQFF. The CDR3 DNA reads as TGTGCCAGCAGTTACTCGCGCTACAATGAGCAGTTCTTC.

This clone was counted once. This chain connects TRBV6-5 to TRBJ2-5; D might be TRBD2 (6 bases). Germline CDR1 and CDR2: MNHEY and SVGAGI. Trimming shortened V by 1 base and J by 1 base, and 7 bases separated the two germline ends. The CDR3 totals 14 residues. The CDR3 DNA sequence: TGTGCCAGCAGTTACTGGGGAGGCCAAGAGACCCAGTACTTC. This translates into CASSYWGGQETQYF.